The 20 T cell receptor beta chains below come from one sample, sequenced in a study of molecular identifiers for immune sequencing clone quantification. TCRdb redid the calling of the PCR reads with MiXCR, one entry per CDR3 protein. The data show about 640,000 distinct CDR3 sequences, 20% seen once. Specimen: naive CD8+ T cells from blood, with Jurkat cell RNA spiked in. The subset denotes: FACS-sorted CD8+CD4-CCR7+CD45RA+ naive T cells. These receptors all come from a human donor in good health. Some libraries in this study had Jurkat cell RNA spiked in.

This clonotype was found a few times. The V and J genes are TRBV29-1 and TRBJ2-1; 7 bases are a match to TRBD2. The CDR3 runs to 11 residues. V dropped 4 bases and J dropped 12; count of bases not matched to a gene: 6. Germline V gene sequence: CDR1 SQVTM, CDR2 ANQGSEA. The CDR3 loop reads CSVALTGGQFF. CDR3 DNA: TGCAGCGTTGCCCTGACGGGGGGGCAGTTCTTC.

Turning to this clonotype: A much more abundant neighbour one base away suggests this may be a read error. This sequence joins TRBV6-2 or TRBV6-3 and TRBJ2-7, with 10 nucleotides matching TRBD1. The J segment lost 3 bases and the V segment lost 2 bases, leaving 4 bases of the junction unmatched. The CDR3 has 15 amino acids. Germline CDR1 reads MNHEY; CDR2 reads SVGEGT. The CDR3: CASSYPTGGRYEQYF. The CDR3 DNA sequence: TGTGCCAGCAGTTACCCGACAGGGGGCCGCTACGAGCAGTACTTC.

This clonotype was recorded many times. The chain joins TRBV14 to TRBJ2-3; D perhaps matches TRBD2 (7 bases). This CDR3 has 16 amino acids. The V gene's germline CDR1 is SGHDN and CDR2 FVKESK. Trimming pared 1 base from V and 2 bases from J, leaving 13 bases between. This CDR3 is CASSQGLRGPTDTQYF. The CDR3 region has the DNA TGTGCCAGCAGCCAAGGGCTGCGGGGGCCCACAGATACGCAGTATTTT.

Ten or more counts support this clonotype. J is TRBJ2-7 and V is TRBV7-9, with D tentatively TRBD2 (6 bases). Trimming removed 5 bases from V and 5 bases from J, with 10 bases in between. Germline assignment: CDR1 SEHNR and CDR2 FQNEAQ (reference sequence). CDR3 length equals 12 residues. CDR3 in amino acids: CASSPGTDEQYF. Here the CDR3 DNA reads TGTGCCAGCAGCCCAGGGACTGACGAGCAGTACTTC. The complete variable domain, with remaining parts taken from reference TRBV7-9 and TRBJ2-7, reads DTGVSQNPRHKITKRGQNVTFRCDPISEHNRLYWYRQTLGQGPEFLTYFQNEAQLEKSRLLSDRFSAERPKGSFSTLEIQRTEQGDSAMYLCASSPGTDEQYFGPGTRLTVT.

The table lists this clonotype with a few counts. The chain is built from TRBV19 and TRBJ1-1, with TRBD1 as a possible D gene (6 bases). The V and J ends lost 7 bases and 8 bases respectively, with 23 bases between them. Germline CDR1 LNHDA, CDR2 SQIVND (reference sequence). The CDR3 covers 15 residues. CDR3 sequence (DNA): TGTGCCAGTACGATCCCCGTTGGGGGCCCCAACGAAGCTTTCTTT. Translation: CASTIPVGGPNEAFF.

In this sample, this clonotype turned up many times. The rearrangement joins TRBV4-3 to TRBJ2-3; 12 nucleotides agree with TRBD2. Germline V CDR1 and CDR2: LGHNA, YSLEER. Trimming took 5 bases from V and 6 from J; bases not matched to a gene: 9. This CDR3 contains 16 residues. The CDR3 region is CASSNKLAGGPDTQYF. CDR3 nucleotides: TGCGCCAGCAGCAATAAACTAGCGGGGGGCCCGGATACGCAGTATTTT.

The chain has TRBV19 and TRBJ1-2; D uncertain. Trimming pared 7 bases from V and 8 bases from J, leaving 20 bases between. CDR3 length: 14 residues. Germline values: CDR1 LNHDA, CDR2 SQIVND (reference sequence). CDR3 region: CASTSRGFYEGYTF. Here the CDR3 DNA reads TGTGCCAGTACTTCACGGGGATTCTACGAGGGCTACACCTTC.

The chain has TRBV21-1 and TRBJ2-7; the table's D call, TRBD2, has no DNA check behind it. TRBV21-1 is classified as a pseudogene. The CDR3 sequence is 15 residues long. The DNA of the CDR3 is TGTGCCAGCAACAACGGGACTAGCTTTTCTCTTGAGCAGTACTTC. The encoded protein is CASNNGTSFSLEQYF.

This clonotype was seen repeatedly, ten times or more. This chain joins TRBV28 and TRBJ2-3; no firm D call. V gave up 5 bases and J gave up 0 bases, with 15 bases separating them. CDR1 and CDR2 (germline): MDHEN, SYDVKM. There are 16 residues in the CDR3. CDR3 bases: TGTGCCAGCAGTCCTATTGACCGAGCTAGCACAGATACGCAGTATTTT. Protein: CASSPIDRASTDTQYF.

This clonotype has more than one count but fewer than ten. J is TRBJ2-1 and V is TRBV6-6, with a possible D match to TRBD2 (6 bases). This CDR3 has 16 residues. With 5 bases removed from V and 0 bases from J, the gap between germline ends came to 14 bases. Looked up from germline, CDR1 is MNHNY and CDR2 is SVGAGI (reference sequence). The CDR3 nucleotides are TGTGCCAGCAGTCCTTCCGGGGGTGACTCCTACAATGAGCAGTTCTTC. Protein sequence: CASSPSGGDSYNEQFF.

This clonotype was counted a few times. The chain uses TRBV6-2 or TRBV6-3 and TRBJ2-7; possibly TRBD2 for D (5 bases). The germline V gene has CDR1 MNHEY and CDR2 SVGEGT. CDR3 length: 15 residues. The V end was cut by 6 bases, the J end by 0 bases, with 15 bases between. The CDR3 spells CASRSSRVGSYEQYF. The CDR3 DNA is TGTGCCAGCAGATCCTCGCGGGTCGGCTCCTACGAGCAGTACTTC.

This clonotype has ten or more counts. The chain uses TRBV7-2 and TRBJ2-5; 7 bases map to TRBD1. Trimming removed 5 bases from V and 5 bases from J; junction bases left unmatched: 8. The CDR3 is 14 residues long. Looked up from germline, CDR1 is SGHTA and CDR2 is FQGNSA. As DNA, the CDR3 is TGTGCCAGCAGCCCGACAGGGTTTGGCGAGACCCAGTACTTC. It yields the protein CASSPTGFGETQYF.

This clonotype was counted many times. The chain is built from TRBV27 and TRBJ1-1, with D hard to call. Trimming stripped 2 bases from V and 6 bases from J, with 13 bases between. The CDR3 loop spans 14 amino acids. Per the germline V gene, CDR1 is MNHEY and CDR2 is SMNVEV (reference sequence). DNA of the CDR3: TGTGCCAGCAGTTTAATGTCCGGGTTCCCTGAAGCTTTCTTT. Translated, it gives CASSLMSGFPEAFF.

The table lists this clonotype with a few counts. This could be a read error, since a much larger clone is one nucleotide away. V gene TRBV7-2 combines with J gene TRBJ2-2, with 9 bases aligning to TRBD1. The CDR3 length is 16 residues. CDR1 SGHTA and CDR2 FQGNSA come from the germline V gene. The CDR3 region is CVSSLDPYRGPGELFF. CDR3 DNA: TGTGTCAGCAGCTTAGACCCATACAGGGGGCCCGGGGAGCTGTTTTTT.

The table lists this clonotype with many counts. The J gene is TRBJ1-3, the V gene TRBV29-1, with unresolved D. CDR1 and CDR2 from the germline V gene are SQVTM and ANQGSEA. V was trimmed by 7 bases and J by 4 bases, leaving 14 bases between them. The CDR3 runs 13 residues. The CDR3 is CSARGATGNTIYF. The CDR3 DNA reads TGCAGCGCCCGCGGTGCAACCGGAAACACCATATATTTT. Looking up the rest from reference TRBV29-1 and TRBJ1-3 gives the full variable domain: SAVISQKPSRDICQRGTSLTIQCQVDSQVTMMFWYRQQPGQSLTLIATANQGSEATYESGFVIDKFPISRPNLTFSTLTVSNMSPEDSSIYLCSARGATGNTIYFGEGSWLTVV.

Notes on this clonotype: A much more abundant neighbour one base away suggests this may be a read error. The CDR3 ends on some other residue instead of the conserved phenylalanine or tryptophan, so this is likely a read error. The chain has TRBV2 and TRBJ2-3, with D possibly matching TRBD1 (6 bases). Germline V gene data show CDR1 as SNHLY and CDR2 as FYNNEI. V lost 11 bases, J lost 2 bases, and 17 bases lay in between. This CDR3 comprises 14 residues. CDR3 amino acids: CAGHRDTLTDTQYL. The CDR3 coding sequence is TGTGCCGGTCACCGGGACACTCTCACAGATACGCAGTATCTT.

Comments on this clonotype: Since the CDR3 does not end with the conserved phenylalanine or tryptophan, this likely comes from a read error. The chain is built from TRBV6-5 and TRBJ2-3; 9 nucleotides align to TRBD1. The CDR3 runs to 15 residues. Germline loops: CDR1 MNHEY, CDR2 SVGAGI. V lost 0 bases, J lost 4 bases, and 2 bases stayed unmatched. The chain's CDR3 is CASSYSGQGADTQYL. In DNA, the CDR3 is TGTGCCAGCAGTTACTCGGGACAGGGCGCAGATACGCAGTATCTT.

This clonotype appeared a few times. The CDR3 DNA reads TGTGCCAGCAGCGGGACTGCCGATAATTCACCCCTCCACTTT. Protein sequence: CASSGTADNSPLHF. V gene TRBV5-4 combines with J gene TRBJ1-6; D may be TRBD1 (5 bases). Per the germline V gene, CDR1 is SGHNT and CDR2 is YYREEE (reference sequence). V lost 4 bases and J lost 5, with 10 bases in between. The CDR3 runs 14 residues.

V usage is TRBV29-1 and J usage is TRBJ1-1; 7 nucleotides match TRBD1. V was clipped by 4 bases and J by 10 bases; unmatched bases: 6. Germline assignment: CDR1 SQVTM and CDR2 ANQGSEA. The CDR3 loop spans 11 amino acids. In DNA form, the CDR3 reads TGCAGCGTTGGGACAGGCTTGGGAGCTTTCTTT. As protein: CSVGTGLGAFF.

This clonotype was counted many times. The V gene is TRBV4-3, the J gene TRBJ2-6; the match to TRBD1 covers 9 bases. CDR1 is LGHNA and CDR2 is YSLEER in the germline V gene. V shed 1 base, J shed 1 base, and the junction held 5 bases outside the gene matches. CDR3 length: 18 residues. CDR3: CASSQVGQGVSGANVLTF. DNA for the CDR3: TGCGCCAGCAGCCAAGTGGGACAGGGAGTTTCTGGGGCCAACGTCCTGACTTTC.